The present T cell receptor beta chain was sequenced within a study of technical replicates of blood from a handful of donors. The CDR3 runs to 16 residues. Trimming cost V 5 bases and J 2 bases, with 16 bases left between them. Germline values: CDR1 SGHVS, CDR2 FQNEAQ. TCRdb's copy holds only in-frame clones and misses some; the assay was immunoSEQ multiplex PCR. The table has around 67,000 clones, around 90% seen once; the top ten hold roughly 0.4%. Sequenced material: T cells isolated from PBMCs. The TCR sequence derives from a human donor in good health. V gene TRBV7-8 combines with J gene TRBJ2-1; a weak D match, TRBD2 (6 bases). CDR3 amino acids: CASSPTAGAAYNEQFF. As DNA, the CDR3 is TGTGCCAGCAGCCCGACAGCGGGCGCTGCCTACAATGAGCAGTTCTTC.